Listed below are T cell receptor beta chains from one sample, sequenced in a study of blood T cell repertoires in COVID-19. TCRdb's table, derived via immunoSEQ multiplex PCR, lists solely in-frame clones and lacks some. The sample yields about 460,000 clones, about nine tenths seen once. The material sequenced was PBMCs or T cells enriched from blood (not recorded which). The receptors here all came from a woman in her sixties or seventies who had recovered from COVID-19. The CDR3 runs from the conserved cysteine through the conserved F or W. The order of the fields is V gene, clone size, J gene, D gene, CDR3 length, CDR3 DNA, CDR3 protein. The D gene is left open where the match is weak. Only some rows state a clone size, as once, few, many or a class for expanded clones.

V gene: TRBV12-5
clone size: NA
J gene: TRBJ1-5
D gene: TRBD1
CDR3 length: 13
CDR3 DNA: TGTGCTAGTGGCCCCGACAGGGGACAGCCCCAGCATTTT
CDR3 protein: CASGPDRGQPQHF

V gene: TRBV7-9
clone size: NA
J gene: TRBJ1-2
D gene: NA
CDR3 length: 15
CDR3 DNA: TGTGCCAGCAGCCGATTCGGACAGACTAACTATGGCTACACCTTC
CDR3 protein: CASSRFGQTNYGYTF

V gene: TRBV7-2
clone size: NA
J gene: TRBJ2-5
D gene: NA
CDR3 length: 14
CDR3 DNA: TGTGCCAGCAGCTTAATGGGGGCGCGGGAGACCCAGTACTTC
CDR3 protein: CASSLMGARETQYF

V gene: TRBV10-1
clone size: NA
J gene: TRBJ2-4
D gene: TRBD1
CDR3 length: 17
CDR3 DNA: TGCGCCAGCAGTGAGTCGGGACAGGGACTCCCCAAAAACATTCAGTACTTC
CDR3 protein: CASSESGQGLPKNIQYF

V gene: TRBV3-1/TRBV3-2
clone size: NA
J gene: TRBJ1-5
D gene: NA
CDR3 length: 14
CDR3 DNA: TGTGCCAGCAGCCATGGGGGCGCGGGTCAGCCCCAGCATTTT
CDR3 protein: CASSHGGAGQPQHF

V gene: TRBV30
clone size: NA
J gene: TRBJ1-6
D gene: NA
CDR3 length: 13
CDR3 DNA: TGTGCCTGGAGTGTATGGGCCAATTCACCCCTCCACTTT
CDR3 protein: CAWSVWANSPLHF

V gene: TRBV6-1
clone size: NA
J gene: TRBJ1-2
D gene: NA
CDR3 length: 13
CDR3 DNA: TGTGCCAGCAGTGAACGGGTGACCTATGGCTACACCTTC
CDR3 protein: CASSERVTYGYTF

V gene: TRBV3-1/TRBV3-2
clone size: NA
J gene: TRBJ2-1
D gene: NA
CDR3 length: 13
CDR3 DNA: TGTGCCAGCAGCCAATCTTACTACAATGAGCAGTTCTTC
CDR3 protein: CASSQSYYNEQFF

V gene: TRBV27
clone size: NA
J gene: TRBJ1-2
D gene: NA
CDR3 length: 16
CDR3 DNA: TGTGCCAGCAGTACCACACGGGCTGGGACAAAGTATGGCTACACCTTC
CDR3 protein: CASSTTRAGTKYGYTF

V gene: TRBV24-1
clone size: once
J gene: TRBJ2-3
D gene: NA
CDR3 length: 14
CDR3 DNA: TGTGCCACCAGTGTAGGTGGGGCCACAGATACGCAGTATTTT
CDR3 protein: CATSVGGATDTQYF

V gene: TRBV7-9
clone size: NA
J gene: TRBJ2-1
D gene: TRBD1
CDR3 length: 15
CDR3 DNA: TGTGCCAGCAGCCAGGGGGCAGGGGTCTACAATGAGCAGTTCTTC
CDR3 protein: CASSQGAGVYNEQFF

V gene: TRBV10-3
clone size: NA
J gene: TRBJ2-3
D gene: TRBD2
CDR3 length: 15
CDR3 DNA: TGTGCCACCCTAGCGGGGGGGGGAGGCACAGATACGCAGTATTTT
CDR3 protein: CATLAGGGGTDTQYF

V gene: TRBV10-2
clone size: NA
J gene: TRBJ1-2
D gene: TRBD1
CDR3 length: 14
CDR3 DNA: TGCGCCAGCACACGGAGAACCACAGGGGACGGCTACACCTTC
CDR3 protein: CASTRRTTGDGYTF

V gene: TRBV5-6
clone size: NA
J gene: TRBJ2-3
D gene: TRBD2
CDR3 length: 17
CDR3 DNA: TGTGCCAGCATCCTGAATAGCGGGGGGCGGGTGACAGATACGCAGTATTTT
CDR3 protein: CASILNSGGRVTDTQYF

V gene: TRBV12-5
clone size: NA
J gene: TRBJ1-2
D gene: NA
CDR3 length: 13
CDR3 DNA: TGTGCTAGTGGTTTGAACTCTAACTATGGCTACACCTTC
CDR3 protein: CASGLNSNYGYTF

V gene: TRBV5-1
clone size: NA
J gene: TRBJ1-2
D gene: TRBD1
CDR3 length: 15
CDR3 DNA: TGCGCCAGCAGCTTGGACCCGGGGACAGGGCTTGGCTACACCTTC
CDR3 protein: CASSLDPGTGLGYTF